This T cell receptor (beta chain) was captured in a study of cytomegalovirus exposure and HLA in healthy donors. Study-wide results and caveats: In a later analysis, most CMV-associated TCR beta chains appeared HLA-restricted.

The PCR employed 60 Vbeta primers together with 13 Jbeta primers. Clones were read by immunoSEQ multiplex PCR, and TCRdb kept only the in-frame ones, dropping some. The sample consists of 110,000 to 150,000 clones, about 72% of them appearing once. This clone was seen a few times. Its antigen is not identified. This CDR3 contains 16 residues. Germline lookup yields CDR1 SNHLY and CDR2 FYNNEI. Trimming pared 2 bases from V and 5 bases from J, leaving 17 bases between. The gene calls are TRBV2 and TRBJ2-3; weak D call: TRBD1 (5 bases). The sequencing input was PBMCs. This clonotype was obtained from a man aged 60-69 years in good health and CMV-seronegative. The CDR3 coding sequence is TGTGCCAGCAGTGAAAGGGGTCTAGACATCGTAGATACGCAGTATTTT. The encoded protein is CASSERGLDIVDTQYF.